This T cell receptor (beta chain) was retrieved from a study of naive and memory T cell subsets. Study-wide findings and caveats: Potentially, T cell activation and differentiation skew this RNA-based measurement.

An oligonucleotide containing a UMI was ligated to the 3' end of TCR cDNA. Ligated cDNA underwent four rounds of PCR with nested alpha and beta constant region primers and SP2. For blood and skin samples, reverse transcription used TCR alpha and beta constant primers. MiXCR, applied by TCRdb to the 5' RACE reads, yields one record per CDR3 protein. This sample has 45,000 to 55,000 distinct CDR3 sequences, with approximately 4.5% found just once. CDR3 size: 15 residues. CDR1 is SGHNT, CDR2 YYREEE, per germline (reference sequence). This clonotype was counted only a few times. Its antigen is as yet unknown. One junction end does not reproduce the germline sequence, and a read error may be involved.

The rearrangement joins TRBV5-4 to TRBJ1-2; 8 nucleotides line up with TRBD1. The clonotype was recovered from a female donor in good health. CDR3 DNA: TGTGCCAGCAGCCTAGGAGGACAGGGCGACTATGGCGACACCTTC. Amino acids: CASSLGGQGDYGDTF.